The 24 T cell receptor beta chains given below trace back to one sample, sequenced in a study of cytomegalovirus exposure and HLA in healthy donors. The PCR contained 60 Vbeta and 13 Jbeta primers. The data were produced by immunoSEQ multiplex PCR, yet TCRdb's version contains in-frame clones alone and is incomplete. The sample contains some 110,000 clones, more than 65% of which appear only once. Sequencing input: PBMCs. Receptors were obtained from an older woman in good health and CMV-seropositive.

The chain has TRBV14 and TRBJ2-3; 7 nucleotides align to TRBD2. V was clipped by 3 bases and J by 9 bases; unmatched bases: 3. The CDR3 totals 12 residues. Germline V gene sequence: CDR1 SGHDN, CDR2 FVKESK. The CDR3 protein is CASSHRGGTQYF. Written as DNA, the CDR3 is TGTGCCAGCAGCCATCGGGGAGGGACGCAGTATTTT.

The V and J genes are TRBV7-2 and TRBJ1-1; possibly TRBD1 for D (6 bases). Looked up from germline, CDR1 is SGHTA and CDR2 is FQGNSA. This CDR3 contains 15 residues. V was shortened by 8 bases and J by 4 bases, with 20 bases between the two germline ends. CDR3 residues: CASGGRGGPRTEAFF. DNA for the CDR3: TGTGCCAGCGGCGGCCGGGGGGGGCCCCGCACTGAAGCTTTCTTT. The full variable domain, in which reference TRBV7-2 and TRBJ1-1 provide the parts outside the CDR3, is GAGVSQSPSNKVTEKGKDVELRCDPISGHTALYWYRQSLGQGLEFLIYFQGNSAPDKSGLPSDRFSAERTGGSVSTLTIQRTQQEDSAVYLCASGGRGGPRTEAFFGQGTRLTVV.

This clone appeared a few times. The gene calls are TRBV28 and TRBJ1-5; tentatively, D is TRBD1 (5 bases). Trimming shortened V by 6 bases and J by 2 bases, and 11 bases separated the two germline ends. The CDR3 has 14 residues. Germline V gene sequence: CDR1 MDHEN, CDR2 SYDVKM. In DNA form, the CDR3 reads TGTGCCAGCAGGGGGGGGTCGGGCAATCAGCCCCAGCATTTT. It codes for CASRGGSGNQPQHF.

The table lists this clone with a count of one. The chain recombines TRBV11-2 with TRBJ1-2; D may be TRBD1 (6 bases). The CDR3 length is 18 residues. Germline lookup yields CDR1 SGHAT and CDR2 FQNNGV. With 1 base removed from V and 3 bases from J, the gap between germline ends came to 21 bases. The CDR3 protein is CASSLVGGTPVSDYGYTF. Here the CDR3 DNA reads TGTGCCAGCAGCTTAGTTGGTGGGACACCGGTGTCAGACTATGGCTACACCTTC.

V usage is TRBV7-9 and J usage is TRBJ1-3; 7 bases fit TRBD1. J was trimmed by 0 bases and V by 6 bases; bases with no gene match: 5. The CDR3 extends over 15 amino acids. CDR1 SEHNR and CDR2 FQNEAQ come from the germline V gene (reference sequence). The CDR3 region is CASSPRGNSGNTIYF. The CDR3 DNA follows: TGTGCCAGCAGTCCCAGGGGGAACTCTGGAAACACCATATATTTT.

The chain uses TRBV6-5 and TRBJ1-1; D may be TRBD1 (5 bases). Germline assignment: CDR1 MNHEY and CDR2 SVGAGI. Deletions cut 6 bases from V and 0 bases from J, with 11 bases between. The CDR3 length is 14 residues. The CDR3 reads CASRRGGVNTEAFF. CDR3 DNA sequence: TGTGCCAGCAGGCGCGGAGGGGTGAACACTGAAGCTTTCTTT.

J is TRBJ2-1 and V is TRBV5-1; 9 nucleotides match TRBD1. The V and J ends lost 4 bases and 5 bases, in that order; junction bases with no gene match: 7. Germline V CDR1 and CDR2: SGHRS, YFSETQ. This CDR3 is built from 15 residues. DNA of the CDR3: TGCGCCAGCAGCACACAGGGGGCCCCCGACAATGAGCAGTTCTTC. Its protein is CASSTQGAPDNEQFF.

The chain uses TRBV7-2 and TRBJ1-6; tentative D call: TRBD1 (6 bases). Germline V gene sequence: CDR1 SGHTA, CDR2 FQGNSA. CDR3 length: 15 amino acids. The V gene lost 5 bases and the J gene lost 7 bases, with 15 bases spanning the gap. Here the CDR3 reads CASSPWTVKNSPLHF. The CDR3 DNA is TGTGCCAGCAGCCCATGGACAGTGAAGAATTCACCCCTCCACTTT. The full variable domain, its missing parts supplied by reference TRBV7-2 and TRBJ1-6, is GAGVSQSPSNKVTEKGKDVELRCDPISGHTALYWYRQSLGQGLEFLIYFQGNSAPDKSGLPSDRFSAERTGGSVSTLTIQRTQQEDSAVYLCASSPWTVKNSPLHFGNGTRLTVT.

Only one count was recorded for this clone. The chain recombines TRBV4-2 with TRBJ2-1; 11 bases align to TRBD2. Germline values: CDR1 LGHNA, CDR2 YNFKEQ. This CDR3 spans 17 amino acids. Losses at the gene ends were 3 bases for V and 4 bases for J; bases not matched to a gene: 8. The CDR3 bases are TGTGCCAGCAGCCATCCCCTCGGGACTAGCGGTTACAATGAGCAGTTCTTC. The encoded protein is CASSHPLGTSGYNEQFF.

J is TRBJ1-6 and V is TRBV6-5, with 7 nucleotides matching TRBD1. CDR3 length: 14 residues. Germline assignment: CDR1 MNHEY and CDR2 SVGAGI. The ends lost 7 bases at V and 7 bases at J; junction bases unmatched: 7. The CDR3 loop reads CASKPGQKNSPLHF. CDR3 bases: TGTGCCAGCAAACCGGGACAGAAAAATTCACCCCTCCACTTT.

The V and J genes are TRBV5-1 and TRBJ2-5, with D tentatively TRBD1 (6 bases). V dropped 0 bases and J dropped 5 bases, with 11 bases sitting between them. Germline loops: CDR1 SGHRS, CDR2 YFSETQ. The CDR3 is 14 residues long. CDR3: CASSLDSGVETQYF. CDR3 in DNA: TGCGCCAGCAGCTTGGATTCAGGGGTTGAGACCCAGTACTTC.

The V and J genes are TRBV11-2 and TRBJ2-3; D perhaps matches TRBD2 (5 bases). Germline V gives CDR1 SGHAT, CDR2 FQNNGV. V was pared by 1 base and J by 4 bases, with 15 bases between. CDR3 length: 16 residues. CDR3 amino acids: CASSLGDWGAADTQYF. For the CDR3, the DNA is TGTGCCAGCAGCTTAGGGGATTGGGGAGCGGCAGATACGCAGTATTTT. Drawing the rest from reference TRBV11-2 and TRBJ2-3, the complete variable domain is EAGVAQSPRYKIIEKRQSVAFWCNPISGHATLYWYQQILGQGPKLLIQFQNNGVVDDSQLPKDRFSAERLKGVDSTLKIQPAKLEDSAVYLCASSLGDWGAADTQYFGPGTRLTVL.

This clone was picked up one time. This chain connects TRBV9 to TRBJ1-5, with 9 bases lining up with TRBD1. With V trimmed by 3 bases and J by 0 bases, 1 base remained unmatched. Germline CDR1 SGDLS, CDR2 YYNGEE. CDR3 length: 15 amino acids. The CDR3 DNA follows: TGTGCCAGCAGCGCGGGACAGGGTAGCAATCAGCCCCAGCATTTT. This gives the protein CASSAGQGSNQPQHF.

This clone was seen once. The gene calls are TRBV18 and TRBJ1-1, with a weak D call TRBD1 (6 bases). CDR1 is KGHSH and CDR2 is LQKENI in the germline V gene. V lost 5 bases, J lost 6 bases, and 16 bases lay in between. This CDR3 is built from 14 residues. The CDR3 sequence: CASSSKTGWPEAFF. CDR3 nucleotide sequence: TGTGCCAGCTCATCCAAGACAGGATGGCCTGAAGCTTTCTTT.

The gene calls are TRBV9 and TRBJ2-7; 8 nucleotides match TRBD1. The CDR3 runs 13 residues. CDR1 SGDLS and CDR2 YYNGEE come from the germline V gene. V was clipped by 2 bases and J by 7 bases; unmatched bases: 5. DNA for the CDR3: TGTGCCAGCAGCGTCGGACAGGGTGGTGAGCAGTACTTC. Protein product: CASSVGQGGEQYF.

The chain couples TRBV5-1 to TRBJ1-6; 10 bases map to TRBD1. Trimming cost V 0 bases and J 5 bases; bases outside gene matches: 11. Germline V gives CDR1 SGHRS, CDR2 YFSETQ. The CDR3 is made up of 19 amino acids. CDR3 DNA: TGCGCCAGCAGCTTGGGCGGGACAGGGGCCCACTGGAATAATTCACCCCTCCACTTT. It is translated as CASSLGGTGAHWNNSPLHF. Looking up the rest from reference TRBV5-1 and TRBJ1-6 gives the full variable domain: KAGVTQTPRYLIKTRGQQVTLSCSPISGHRSVSWYQQTPGQGLQFLFEYFSETQRNKGNFPGRFSGRQFSNSRSEMNVSTLELGDSALYLCASSLGGTGAHWNNSPLHFGNGTRLTVT.

V gene TRBV7-2 combines with J gene TRBJ2-7, with D possibly matching TRBD2 (5 bases). Germline V gene lookup returns CDR1 SGHTA and CDR2 FQGNSA. The CDR3 has 10 residues. This chain's CDR3 is CVVGDYEQYF. DNA for the CDR3: TGTGTAGTGGGAGACTACGAGCAGTACTTC.

The V and J genes are TRBV2 and TRBJ2-1, with 7 bases matching TRBD2. The V gene's germline CDR1 is SNHLY and CDR2 FYNNEI. With V trimmed by 5 bases and J by 0 bases, 4 bases remained unmatched. The CDR3 totals 15 residues. In nucleotides, the CDR3 is TGTGCCAGCAGTTTCCGGGGGGTCTCCTACAATGAGCAGTTCTTC. It codes for CASSFRGVSYNEQFF.

This chain links TRBV19 with TRBJ1-3; D gene unclear. V was clipped by 3 bases and J by 9 bases, with 12 bases between them. This CDR3 region has 13 residues. Per the germline V gene, CDR1 is LNHDA and CDR2 is SQIVND (reference sequence). The CDR3 protein is CASSIRQAATIYF. For the CDR3, the DNA is TGTGCCAGTAGTATTCGCCAGGCAGCCACCATATATTTT.

The chain joins TRBV5-4 to TRBJ2-5; 7 bases align to TRBD1. The CDR3 runs 15 residues. J gave up 0 bases and V 3 bases, and 5 bases lay outside the gene matches. CDR1 and CDR2 (germline): SGHNT, YYREEE (reference sequence). In DNA, the CDR3 is TGTGCCAGCAGCTCCGGGACAGCGTACCAAGAGACCCAGTACTTC. It is translated as CASSSGTAYQETQYF. Using reference TRBV5-4 and TRBJ2-5 for the parts outside the CDR3, the full variable domain is ETGVTQSPTHLIKTRGQQVTLRCSSQSGHNTVSWYQQALGQGPQFIFQYYREEENGRGNFPPRFSGLQFPNYSSELNVNALELDDSALYLCASSSGTAYQETQYFGPGTRLLVL.

The rearrangement uses TRBV7-3 and TRBJ2-1; D is perhaps TRBD1 (5 bases). The CDR3 is 15 amino acids. Germline CDR1 SGHTA, CDR2 FQGTGA. Trimming pared 5 bases from V and 6 bases from J, leaving 17 bases between. The CDR3 DNA reads TGTGCCAGCAGCCCCCGACAGACTTCCCTCAATGAGCAGTTCTTC. Protein: CASSPRQTSLNEQFF.

The chain carries TRBV5-1 and TRBJ1-1; 8 nucleotides align to TRBD1. Trimming removed 0 bases from V and 1 base from J; junction bases left unmatched: 5. There are 16 residues in the CDR3. The germline V gene encodes CDR1 SGHRS and CDR2 YFSETQ. CDR3 sequence reads: CASSLGRGPTNTEAFF. The DNA for the CDR3 is TGCGCCAGCAGCTTGGGCAGGGGGCCCACGAACACTGAAGCTTTCTTT.

This clone was seen more than once but under ten times. CDR3 in amino acids: CASSFWAQLSSYNEQFF. The CDR3 nucleotides read TGTGCCAGCAGCTTTTGGGCGCAGCTAAGCTCCTACAATGAGCAGTTCTTC. V gene TRBV11-2 combines with J gene TRBJ2-1; D not certain. The V gene's germline CDR1 is SGHAT and CDR2 FQNNGV. The CDR3 is 17 amino acids. Between the trimmed V and J ends, which lost 3 bases and 0 bases, there was a span of 15 bases.

The chain is built from TRBV7-3 and TRBJ2-5, with 8 positions matching TRBD2. The CDR3 is 15 residues long. Germline lookup yields CDR1 SGHTA and CDR2 FQGTGA. Trimming removed 4 bases from V and 4 bases from J; junction bases left unmatched: 8. CDR3 protein: CASSSLAGRGETQYF. The CDR3 DNA is TGTGCCAGCAGCTCCTTAGCGGGGAGGGGAGAGACCCAGTACTTC.